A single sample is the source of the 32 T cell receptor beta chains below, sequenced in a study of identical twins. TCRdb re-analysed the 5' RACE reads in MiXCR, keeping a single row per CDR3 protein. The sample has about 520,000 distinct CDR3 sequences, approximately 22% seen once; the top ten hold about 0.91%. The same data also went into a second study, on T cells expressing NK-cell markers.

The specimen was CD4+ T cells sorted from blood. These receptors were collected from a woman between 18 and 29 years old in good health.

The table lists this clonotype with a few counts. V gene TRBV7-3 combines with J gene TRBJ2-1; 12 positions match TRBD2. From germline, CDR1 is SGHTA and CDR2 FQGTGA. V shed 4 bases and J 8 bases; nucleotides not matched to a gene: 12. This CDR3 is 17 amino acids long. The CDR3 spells CASSSRIASGGADEQFF. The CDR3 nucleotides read TGTGCCAGCAGCTCCCGAATTGCTAGCGGGGGGGCGGATGAGCAGTTCTTC.

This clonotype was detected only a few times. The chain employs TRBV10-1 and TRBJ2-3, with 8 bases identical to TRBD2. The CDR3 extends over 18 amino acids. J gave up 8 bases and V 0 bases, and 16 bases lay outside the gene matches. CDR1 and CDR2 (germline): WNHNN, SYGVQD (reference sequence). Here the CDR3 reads CASSESLIAGGPGRTQYF. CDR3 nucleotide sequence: TGCGCCAGCAGTGAGTCCCTGATTGCGGGAGGACCCGGCCGTACGCAGTATTTT.

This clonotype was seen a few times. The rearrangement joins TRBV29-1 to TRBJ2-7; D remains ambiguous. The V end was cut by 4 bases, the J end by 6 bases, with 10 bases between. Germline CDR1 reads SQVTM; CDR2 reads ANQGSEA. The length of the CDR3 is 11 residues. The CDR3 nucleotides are TGCAGCGTTGTCGGGTTTGGCGAGCAGTACTTC. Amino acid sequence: CSVVGFGEQYF.

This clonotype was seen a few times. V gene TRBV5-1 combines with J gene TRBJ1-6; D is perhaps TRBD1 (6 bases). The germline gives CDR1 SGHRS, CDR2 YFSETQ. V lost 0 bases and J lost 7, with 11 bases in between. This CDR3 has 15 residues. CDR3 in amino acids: CASSLEQGWNSPLHF. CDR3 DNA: TGCGCCAGCAGCTTGGAACAGGGCTGGAATTCACCCCTCCACTTT.

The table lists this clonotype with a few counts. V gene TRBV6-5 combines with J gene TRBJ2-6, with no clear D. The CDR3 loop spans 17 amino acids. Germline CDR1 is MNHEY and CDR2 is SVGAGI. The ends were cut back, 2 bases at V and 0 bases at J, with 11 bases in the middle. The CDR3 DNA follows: TGTGCCAGCAGTTACGGGTCTCCCGACTCTGGGGCCAACGTCCTGACTTTC. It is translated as CASSYGSPDSGANVLTF.

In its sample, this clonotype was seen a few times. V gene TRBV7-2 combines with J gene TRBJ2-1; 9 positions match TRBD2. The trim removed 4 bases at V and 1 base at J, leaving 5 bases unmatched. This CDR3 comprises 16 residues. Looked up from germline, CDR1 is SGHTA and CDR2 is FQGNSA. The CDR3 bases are TGTGCCAGCAGCTCCGGACTAGCGCCATCCTACAATGAGCAGTTCTTC. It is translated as CASSSGLAPSYNEQFF.

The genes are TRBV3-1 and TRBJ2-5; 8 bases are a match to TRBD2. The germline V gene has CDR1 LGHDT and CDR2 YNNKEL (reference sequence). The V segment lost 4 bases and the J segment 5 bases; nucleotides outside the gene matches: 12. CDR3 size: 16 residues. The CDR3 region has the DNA TGTGCCAGCAGCCGGGCCCTAGCGGGTGGCTCGGAGACCCAGTACTTC. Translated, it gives CASSRALAGGSETQYF.

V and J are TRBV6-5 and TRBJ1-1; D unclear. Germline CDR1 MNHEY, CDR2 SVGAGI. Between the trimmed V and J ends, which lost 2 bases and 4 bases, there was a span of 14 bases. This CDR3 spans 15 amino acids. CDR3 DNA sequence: TGTGCCAGCAGTTACATGGACCCGGGCAGCACTGAAGCTTTCTTT. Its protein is CASSYMDPGSTEAFF.

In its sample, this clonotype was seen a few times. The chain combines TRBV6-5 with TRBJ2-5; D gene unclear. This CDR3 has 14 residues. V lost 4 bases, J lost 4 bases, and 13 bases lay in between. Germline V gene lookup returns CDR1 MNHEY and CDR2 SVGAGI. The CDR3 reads CASSSSQTAETQYF. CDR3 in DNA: TGTGCCAGCAGTTCCTCCCAAACGGCAGAGACCCAGTACTTC.

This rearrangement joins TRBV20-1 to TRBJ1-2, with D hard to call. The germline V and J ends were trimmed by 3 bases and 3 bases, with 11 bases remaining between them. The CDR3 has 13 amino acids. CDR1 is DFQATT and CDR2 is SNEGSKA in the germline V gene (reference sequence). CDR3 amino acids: CSASWTADYGYTF. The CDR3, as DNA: TGCAGTGCTAGTTGGACGGCCGACTATGGCTACACCTTC.

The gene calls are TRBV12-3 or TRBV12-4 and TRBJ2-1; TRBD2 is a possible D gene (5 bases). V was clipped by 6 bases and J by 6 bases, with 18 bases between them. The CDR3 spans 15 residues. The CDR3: CASRSPGGMGNEQFF. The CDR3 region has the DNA TGTGCCAGCAGGTCTCCTGGAGGTATGGGCAATGAGCAGTTCTTC.

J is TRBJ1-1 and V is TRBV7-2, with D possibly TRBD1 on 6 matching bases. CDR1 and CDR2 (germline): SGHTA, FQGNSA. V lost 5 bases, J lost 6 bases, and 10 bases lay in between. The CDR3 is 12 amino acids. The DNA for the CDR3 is TGTGCCAGCAGCATCTACAGGGCTGAAGCTTTCTTT. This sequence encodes CASSIYRAEAFF.

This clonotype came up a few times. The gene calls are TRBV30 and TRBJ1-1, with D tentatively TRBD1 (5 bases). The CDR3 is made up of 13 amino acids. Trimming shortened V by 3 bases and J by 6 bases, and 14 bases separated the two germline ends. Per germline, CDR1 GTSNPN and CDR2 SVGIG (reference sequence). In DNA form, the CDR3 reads TGTGCCTGGAGCAGCGGGGGATCCTCTGAAGCTTTCTTT. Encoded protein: CAWSSGGSSEAFF.

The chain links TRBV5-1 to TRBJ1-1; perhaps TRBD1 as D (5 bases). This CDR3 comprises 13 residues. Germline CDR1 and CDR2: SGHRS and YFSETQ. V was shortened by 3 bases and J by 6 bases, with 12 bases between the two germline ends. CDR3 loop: CASSSGAYSEAFF. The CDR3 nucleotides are TGCGCCAGCAGCTCCGGGGCCTACTCTGAAGCTTTCTTT.

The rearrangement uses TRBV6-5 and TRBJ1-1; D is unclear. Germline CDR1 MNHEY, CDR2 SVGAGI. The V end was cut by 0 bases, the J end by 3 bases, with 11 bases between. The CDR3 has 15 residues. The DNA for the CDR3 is TGTGCCAGCAGTTACTCGTTCAGAATAGACACTGAAGCTTTCTTT. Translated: CASSYSFRIDTEAFF.

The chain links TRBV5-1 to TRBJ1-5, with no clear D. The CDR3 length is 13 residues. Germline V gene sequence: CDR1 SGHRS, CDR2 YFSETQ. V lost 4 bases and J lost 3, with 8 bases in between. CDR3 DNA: TGCGCCAGCAGCCCGGTCCCCAATCAGCCCCAGCATTTT. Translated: CASSPVPNQPQHF.

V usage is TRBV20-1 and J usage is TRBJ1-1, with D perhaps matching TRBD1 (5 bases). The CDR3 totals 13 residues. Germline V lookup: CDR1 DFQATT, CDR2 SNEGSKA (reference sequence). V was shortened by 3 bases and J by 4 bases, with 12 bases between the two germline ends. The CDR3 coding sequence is TGCAGTGCTAGTTACGGGGGTCCCACTGAAGCTTTCTTT. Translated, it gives CSASYGGPTEAFF.

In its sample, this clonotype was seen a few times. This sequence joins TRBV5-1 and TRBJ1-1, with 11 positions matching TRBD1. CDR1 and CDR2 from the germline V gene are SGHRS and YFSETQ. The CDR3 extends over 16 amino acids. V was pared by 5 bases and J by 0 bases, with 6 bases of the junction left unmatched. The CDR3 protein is CASSGTGGLVNTEAFF. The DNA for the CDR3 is TGCGCCAGCAGTGGGACAGGGGGTCTTGTGAACACTGAAGCTTTCTTT.

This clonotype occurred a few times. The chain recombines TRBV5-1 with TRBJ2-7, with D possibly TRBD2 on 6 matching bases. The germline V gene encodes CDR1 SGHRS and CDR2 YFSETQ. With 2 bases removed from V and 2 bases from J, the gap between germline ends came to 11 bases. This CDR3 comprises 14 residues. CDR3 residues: CASSLAGVTYEQYF. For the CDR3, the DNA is TGCGCCAGCAGCTTAGCGGGTGTTACCTACGAGCAGTACTTC.

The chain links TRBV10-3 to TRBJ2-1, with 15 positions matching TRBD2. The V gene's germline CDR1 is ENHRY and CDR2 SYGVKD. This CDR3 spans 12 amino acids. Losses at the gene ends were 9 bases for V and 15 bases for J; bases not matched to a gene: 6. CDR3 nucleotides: TGTGCCATTTGGACTAGCGGGGGGGCTGTGTTCTTC. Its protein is CAIWTSGGAVFF.

CDR3 DNA: TGTGCCAGCAGCTTTAGTCCCGGGTCTTCCTACGAGCAGTACTTC. Its translation is CASSFSPGSSYEQYF. The rearrangement joins TRBV7-3 to TRBJ2-7; D remains unclear. CDR3 size: 15 residues. Trimming took off 3 bases at V and 1 base at J, with 13 bases between the two ends. Germline CDR1 reads SGHTA; CDR2 reads FQGTGA.

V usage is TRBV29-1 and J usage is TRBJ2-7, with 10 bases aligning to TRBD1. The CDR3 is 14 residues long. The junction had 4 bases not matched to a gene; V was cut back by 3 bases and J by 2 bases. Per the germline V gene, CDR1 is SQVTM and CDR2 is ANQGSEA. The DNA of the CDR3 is TGCAGCGTTGAGGTCGGACAGGGGGCCTACGAGCAGTACTTC. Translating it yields CSVEVGQGAYEQYF.

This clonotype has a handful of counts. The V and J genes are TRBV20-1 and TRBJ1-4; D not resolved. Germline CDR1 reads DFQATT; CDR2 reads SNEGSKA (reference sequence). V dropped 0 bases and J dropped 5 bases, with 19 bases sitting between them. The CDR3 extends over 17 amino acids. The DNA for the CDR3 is TGCAGTGCTAGAGATGTGTCCACTTTTGGTGGGAATGAAAAACTGTTTTTT. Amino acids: CSARDVSTFGGNEKLFF.

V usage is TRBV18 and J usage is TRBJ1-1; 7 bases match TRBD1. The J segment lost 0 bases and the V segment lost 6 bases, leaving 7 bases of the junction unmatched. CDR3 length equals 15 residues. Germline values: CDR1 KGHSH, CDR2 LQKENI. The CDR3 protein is CASSTGTAMNTEAFF. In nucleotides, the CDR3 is TGTGCCAGCTCCACCGGGACAGCTATGAACACTGAAGCTTTCTTT. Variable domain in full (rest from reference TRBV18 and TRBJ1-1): NAGVMQNPRHLVRRRGQEARLRCSPMKGHSHVYWYRQLPEEGLKFMVYLQKENIIDESGMPKERFSAEFPKEGPSILRIQQVVRGDSAAYFCASSTGTAMNTEAFFGQGTRLTVV.

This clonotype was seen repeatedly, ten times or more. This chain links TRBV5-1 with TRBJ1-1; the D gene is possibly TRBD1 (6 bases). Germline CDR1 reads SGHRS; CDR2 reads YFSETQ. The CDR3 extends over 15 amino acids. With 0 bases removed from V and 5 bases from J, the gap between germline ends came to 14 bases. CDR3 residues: CASSLVTGSGTEAFF. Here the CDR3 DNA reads TGCGCCAGCAGCTTGGTCACAGGGTCGGGGACTGAAGCTTTCTTT.

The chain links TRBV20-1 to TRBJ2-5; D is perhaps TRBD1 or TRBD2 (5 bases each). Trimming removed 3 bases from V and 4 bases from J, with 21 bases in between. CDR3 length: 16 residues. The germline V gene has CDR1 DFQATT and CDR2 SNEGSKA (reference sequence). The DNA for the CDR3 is TGCAGTGCTAGGTCTCCCTCTCGGGGCCCGGGAGAGACCCAGTACTTC. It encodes CSARSPSRGPGETQYF.

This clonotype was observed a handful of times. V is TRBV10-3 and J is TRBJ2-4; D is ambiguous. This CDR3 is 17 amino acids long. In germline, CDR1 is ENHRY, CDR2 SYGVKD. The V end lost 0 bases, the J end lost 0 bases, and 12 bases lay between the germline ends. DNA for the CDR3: TGTGCCATCAGTGAGTCGAACCAGCGCCTAGCCAAAAACATTCAGTACTTC. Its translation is CAISESNQRLAKNIQYF.

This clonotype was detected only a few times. This CDR3 reads CASSYFGTAFEAFF. Written as DNA, the CDR3 is TGTGCCAGCAGTTATTTCGGGACAGCATTTGAAGCTTTCTTT. The chain joins TRBV12-3 or TRBV12-4 to TRBJ1-1; TRBD1 matches 7 bases. The junction had 9 bases not matched to a gene; V was cut back by 4 bases and J by 7 bases. This CDR3 comprises 14 residues.

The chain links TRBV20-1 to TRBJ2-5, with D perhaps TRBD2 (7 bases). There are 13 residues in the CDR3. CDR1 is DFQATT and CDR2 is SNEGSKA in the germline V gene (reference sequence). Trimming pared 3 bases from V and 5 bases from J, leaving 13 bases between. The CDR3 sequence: CSASRGGGETQYF. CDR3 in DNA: TGCAGTGCTAGTCGCGGCGGGGGCGAGACCCAGTACTTC.

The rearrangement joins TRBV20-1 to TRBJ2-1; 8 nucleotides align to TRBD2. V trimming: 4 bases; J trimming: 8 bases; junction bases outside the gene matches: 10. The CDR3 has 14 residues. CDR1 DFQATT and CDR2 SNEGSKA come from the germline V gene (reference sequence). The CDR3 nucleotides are TGCAGTGCTAATCGCGGGGGGTGGAGTTATGAGCAGTTCTTC. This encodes CSANRGGWSYEQFF.

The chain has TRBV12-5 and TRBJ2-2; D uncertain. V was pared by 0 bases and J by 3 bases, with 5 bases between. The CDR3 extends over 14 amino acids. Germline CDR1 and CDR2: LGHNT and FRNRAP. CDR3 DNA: TGTGCTAGTGGTTTGGTACGAGACACCGGGGAGCTGTTTTTT. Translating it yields CASGLVRDTGELFF.

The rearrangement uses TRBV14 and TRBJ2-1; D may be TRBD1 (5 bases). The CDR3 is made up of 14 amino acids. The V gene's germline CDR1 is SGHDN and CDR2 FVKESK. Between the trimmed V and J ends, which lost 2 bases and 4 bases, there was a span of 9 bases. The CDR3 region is CASSQLRTYNEQFF. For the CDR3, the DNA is TGTGCCAGCAGCCAACTACGGACATACAATGAGCAGTTCTTC.